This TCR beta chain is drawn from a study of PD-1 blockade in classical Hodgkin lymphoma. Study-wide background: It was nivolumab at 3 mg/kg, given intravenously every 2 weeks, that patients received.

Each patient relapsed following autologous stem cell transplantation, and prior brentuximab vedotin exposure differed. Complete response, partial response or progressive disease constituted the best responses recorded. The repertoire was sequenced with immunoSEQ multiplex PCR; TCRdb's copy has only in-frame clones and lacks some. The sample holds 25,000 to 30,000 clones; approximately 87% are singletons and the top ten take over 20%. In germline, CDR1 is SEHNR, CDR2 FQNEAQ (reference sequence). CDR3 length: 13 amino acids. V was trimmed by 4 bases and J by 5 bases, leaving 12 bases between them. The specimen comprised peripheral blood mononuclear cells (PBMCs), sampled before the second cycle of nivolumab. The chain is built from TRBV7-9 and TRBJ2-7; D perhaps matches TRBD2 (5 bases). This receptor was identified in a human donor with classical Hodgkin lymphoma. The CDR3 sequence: CASSSPRRDEQYF. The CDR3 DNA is TGTGCCAGCAGCTCCCCTCGGCGGGACGAGCAGTACTTC.